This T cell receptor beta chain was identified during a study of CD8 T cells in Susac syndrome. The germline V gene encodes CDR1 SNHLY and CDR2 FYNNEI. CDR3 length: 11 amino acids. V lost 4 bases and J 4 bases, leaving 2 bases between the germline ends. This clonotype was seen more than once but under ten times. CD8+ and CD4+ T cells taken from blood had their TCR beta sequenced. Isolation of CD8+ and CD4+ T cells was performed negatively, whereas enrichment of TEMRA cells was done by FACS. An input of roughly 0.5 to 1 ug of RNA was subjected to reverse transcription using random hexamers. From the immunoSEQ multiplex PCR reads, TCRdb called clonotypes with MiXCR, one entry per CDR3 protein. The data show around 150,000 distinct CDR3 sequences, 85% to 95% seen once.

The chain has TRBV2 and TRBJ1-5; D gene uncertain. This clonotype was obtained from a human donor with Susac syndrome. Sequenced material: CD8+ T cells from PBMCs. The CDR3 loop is CASSGNQPQHF. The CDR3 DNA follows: TGTGCCAGCAGTGGGAATCAGCCCCAGCATTTT.